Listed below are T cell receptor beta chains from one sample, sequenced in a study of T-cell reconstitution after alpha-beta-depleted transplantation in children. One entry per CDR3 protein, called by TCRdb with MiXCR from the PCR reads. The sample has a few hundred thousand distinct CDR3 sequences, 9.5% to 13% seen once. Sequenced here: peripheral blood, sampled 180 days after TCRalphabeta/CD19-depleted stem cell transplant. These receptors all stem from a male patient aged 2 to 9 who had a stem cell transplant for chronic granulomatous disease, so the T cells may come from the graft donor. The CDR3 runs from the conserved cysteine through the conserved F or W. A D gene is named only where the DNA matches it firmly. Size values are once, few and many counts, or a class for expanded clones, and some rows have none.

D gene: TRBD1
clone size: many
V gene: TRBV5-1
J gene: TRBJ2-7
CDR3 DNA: TGCGCCAGCAGCTCAAAGGGGGCGCATCTGAACGAGCAGTACTTC
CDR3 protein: CASSSKGAHLNEQYF

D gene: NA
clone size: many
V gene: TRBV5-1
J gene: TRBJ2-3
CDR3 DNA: TGCGCCAGCAGCTTGGTAGCGGATGCAGATACGCAGTATTTT
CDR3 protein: CASSLVADADTQYF

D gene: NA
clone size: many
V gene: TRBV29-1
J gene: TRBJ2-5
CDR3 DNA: TGCAGCGCCAAAAGAGGGCCGCAAGAGACCCAGTACTTC
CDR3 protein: CSAKRGPQETQYF

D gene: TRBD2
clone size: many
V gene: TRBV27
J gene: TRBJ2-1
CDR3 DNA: TGTGCCAGCAGTTTCCCGACTAGCTCTTACAATGAGCAGTTCTTC
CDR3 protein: CASSFPTSSYNEQFF

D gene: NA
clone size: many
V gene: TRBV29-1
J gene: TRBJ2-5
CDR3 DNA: TGCAGCGCCGCAAGGTGGGACTCGGAGACCCAGTACTTC
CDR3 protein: CSAARWDSETQYF

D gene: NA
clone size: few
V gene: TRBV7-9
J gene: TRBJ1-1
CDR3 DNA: TGTGCCAGCAGCTTAGGGGGTGCGGCGGCGGACACTGAAGCTTTCTTT
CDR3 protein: CASSLGGAAADTEAFF

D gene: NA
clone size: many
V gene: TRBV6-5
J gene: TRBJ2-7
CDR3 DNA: TGTGCCAGCGGGCTAGTAAACCACGAGCAGTACTTC
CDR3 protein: CASGLVNHEQYF

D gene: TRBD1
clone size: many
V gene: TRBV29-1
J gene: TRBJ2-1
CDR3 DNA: TGCAGCGTTGCCCGGACAGGGGATTACGGTGAGCAGTTCTTC
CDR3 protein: CSVARTGDYGEQFF

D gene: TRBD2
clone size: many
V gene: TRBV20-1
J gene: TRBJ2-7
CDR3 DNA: TGCAGTGCTCACCCTCATACTAGCGGGTTCAGCGAGCAGTACTTC
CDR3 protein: CSAHPHTSGFSEQYF

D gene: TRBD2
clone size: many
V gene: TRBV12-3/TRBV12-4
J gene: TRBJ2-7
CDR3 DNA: TGTGCCAGCAGTTTTGGGCTAGCGGGCCCCTACGAGCAGTACTTC
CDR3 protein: CASSFGLAGPYEQYF

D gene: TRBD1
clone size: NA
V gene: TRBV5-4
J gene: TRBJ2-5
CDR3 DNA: TGTGCCAGCAGCCTCGGGACAGTGGAAGAGACCCAGTACTTC
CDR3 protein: CASSLGTVEETQYF

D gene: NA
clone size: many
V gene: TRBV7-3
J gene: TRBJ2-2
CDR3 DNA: TGTGCCAGCAGCTTAATCGCGAACACCGGGGAGCTGTTTTTT
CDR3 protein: CASSLIANTGELFF

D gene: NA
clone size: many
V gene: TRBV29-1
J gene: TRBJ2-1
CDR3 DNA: TGCAGCGTGATCTTAACTCGATCGAGCTCCTACAATGAGCAGTTCTTC
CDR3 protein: CSVILTRSSSYNEQFF

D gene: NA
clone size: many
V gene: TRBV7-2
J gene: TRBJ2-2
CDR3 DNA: TGTGCCAGCAGCTTACGAGCGCTCGCCGGGGAGCTGTTTTTT
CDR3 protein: CASSLRALAGELFF

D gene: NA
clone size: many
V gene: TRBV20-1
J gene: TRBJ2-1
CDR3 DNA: TGCAGTGCTCTAGCTGATGAGCAGTTCTTC
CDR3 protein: CSALADEQFF

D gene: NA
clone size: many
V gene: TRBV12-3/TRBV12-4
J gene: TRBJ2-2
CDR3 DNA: TGTGCCAGCAGTTTACTACGAGCCGGGGAGCTGTTTTTT
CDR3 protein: CASSLLRAGELFF

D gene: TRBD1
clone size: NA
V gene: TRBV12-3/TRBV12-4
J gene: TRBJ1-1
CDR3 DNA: TGTGCCAGCAGGGCCGACGGGAAGACAGGGGGCCACCCTTCGAACACTGAAGCTTTCTTT
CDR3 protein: CASRADGKTGGHPSNTEAFF

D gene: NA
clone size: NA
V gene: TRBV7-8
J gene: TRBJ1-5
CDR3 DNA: TGTGCCAGCAGCTTGGGCAGGGCTGATCAGCCCCAGCATTTT
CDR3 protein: CASSLGRADQPQHF

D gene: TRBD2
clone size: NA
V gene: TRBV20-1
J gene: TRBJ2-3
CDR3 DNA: TGCAGTGCGAAGGGTCCGGGATTAGCGGGAGCTGGAGGCACAGATACGCAGTATTTT
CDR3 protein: CSAKGPGLAGAGGTDTQYF

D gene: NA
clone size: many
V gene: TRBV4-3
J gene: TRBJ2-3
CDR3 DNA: TGCGCCAGCAGCCAAGATCGGGGGGGACAGACAGATACGCAGTATTTT
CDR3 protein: CASSQDRGGQTDTQYF

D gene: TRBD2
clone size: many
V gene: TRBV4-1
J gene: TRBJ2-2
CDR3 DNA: TGCGCCAGCAGCCACCAACTAGCGGGATTTGCAACCGGGGAGCTGTTTTTT
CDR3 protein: CASSHQLAGFATGELFF

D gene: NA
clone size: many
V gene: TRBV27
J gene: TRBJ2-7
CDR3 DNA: TGTGCCAGCAGTTTTGCAAGGGGGTCAAATTACGAGCAGTACTTC
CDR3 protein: CASSFARGSNYEQYF

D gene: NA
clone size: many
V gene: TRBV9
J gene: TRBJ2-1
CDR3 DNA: TGTGCCAGCAGCGTAGGATGGCCAGAGCAGTTCTTC
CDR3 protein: CASSVGWPEQFF

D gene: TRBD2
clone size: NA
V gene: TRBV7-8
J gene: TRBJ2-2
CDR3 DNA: TGTGCCAGCAGGCAACCCCCCAGGAGGACTAGGGGCCCCGGGGAGCTGTTTTTT
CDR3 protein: CASRQPPRRTRGPGELFF

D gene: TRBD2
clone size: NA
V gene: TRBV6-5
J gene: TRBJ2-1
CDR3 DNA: TGTGCCAGCAGTTACACGGGAGGGCCCTCCTACAATGAGCAGTTCTTC
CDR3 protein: CASSYTGGPSYNEQFF

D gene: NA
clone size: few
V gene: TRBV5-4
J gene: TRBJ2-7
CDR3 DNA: TGTGCCAGCAGCTTGGCCCCGGCGGGCGGAGAGCAGTACTTC
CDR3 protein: CASSLAPAGGEQYF

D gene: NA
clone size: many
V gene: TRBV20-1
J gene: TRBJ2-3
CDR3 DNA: TGCAGTGCTAGAGATAGGGGTGGAGTAATAGATACGCAGTATTTT
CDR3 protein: CSARDRGGVIDTQYF

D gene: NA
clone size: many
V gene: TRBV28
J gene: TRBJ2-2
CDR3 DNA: TGTGCCAGCAGTTTACCCCTCGGGACTGCCACCGGGGAGCTGTTTTTT
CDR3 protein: CASSLPLGTATGELFF

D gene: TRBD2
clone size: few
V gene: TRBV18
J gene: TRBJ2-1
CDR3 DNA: TGTGCCAGCTCACCACTTACCGGGAGGGCCGTGGACAATGAGCAGTTCTTC
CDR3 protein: CASSPLTGRAVDNEQFF

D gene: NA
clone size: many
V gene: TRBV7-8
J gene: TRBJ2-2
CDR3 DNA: TGTGCCAGCAGCTTAGTGCTAGCACCTCTTCTCGGGGACACCGGGGAGCTGTTTTTT
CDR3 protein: CASSLVLAPLLGDTGELFF

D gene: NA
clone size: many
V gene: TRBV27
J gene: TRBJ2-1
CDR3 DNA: TGTGCCAGCAGCGTTACAGGGTCGGATGAGCAGTTCTTC
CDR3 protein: CASSVTGSDEQFF

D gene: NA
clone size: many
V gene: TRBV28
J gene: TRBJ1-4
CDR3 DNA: TGTGCCAGCAGCCTGGAGACAGGCTCCCTCGCAACACTGTTTTTT
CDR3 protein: CASSLETGSLATLFF

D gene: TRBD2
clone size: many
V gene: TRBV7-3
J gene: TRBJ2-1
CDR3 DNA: TGTGCCAGCAGCCTCGACCCGGGACTAGCGGGAATTAATGAGCAGTTCTTC
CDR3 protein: CASSLDPGLAGINEQFF

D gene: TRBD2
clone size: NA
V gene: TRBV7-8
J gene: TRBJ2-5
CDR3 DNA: TGTGCCAGCAGCTTAAGGACTAGTTGGGAGACCCAGTCCTTC
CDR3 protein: CASSLRTSWETQSF

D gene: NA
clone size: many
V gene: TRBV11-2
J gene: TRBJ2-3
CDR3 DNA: TGTGCCAGCAGCCCCATAATCACAGATACGCAGTATTTT
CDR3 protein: CASSPIITDTQYF

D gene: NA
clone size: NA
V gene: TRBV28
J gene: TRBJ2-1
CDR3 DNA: TGTGCCAGCAGTTCTCAGCCGGTTGCCTCCTACAATGAGCAGTTCTTC
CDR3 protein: CASSSQPVASYNEQFF

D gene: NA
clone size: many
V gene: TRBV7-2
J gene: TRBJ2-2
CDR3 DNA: TGTGCCAGCAGCTTAGGAGGAGGGGGCGGCGTCGGGGAGCTGTTTTTT
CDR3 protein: CASSLGGGGGVGELFF

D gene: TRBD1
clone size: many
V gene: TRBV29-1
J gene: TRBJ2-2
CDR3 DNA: TGCAGCGTGGGGGGACAGGGGAACACCGGGGAGCTGTTTTTT
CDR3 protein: CSVGGQGNTGELFF

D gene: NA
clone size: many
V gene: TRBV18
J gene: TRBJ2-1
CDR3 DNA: TGTGCCAGCTCACCGGGGACCAGCCTCCTTGGTGAGCAGTTCTTC
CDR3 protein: CASSPGTSLLGEQFF

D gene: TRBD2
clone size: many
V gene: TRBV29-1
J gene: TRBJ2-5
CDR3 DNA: TGCAGCGTTCTCGAGCGGGAGGGCCGGGAGACCCAGTACTTC
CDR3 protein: CSVLEREGRETQYF

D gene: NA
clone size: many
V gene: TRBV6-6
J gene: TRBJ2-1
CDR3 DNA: TGTGCCAGCAGGGAGGGGGCAGGTGAGCAGTTCTTC
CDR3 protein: CASREGAGEQFF

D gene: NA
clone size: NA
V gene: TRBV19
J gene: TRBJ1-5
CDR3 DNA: TGTGCCAGTAGTATACGGCAGGGGAGTCAGCCCCAGCATTTT
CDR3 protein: CASSIRQGSQPQHF

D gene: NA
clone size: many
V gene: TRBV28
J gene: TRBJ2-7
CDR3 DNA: TGTGCCAGCACCCAAGGGGGGATCTCCTACGAGCAGTACTTC
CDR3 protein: CASTQGGISYEQYF

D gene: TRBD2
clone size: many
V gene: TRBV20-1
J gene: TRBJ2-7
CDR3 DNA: TGCAGTGCTGCAAGCGGGAGTCCCTACTACGAGCAGTACTTC
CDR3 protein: CSAASGSPYYEQYF

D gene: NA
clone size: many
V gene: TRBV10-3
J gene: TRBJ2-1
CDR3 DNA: TGTGCCATCAGTGAGATGATGGGGGCGGGGAGGGTTTACAATGAGCAGTTCTTC
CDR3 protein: CAISEMMGAGRVYNEQFF

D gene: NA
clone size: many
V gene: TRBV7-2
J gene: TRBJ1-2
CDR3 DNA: TGTGCCAGCAGCTCAAAACGTGGTGGCTACACCTTC
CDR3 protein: CASSSKRGGYTF

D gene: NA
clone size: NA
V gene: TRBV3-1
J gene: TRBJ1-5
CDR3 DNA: TGTGCCAGCAGCCAAGACGGGAGATGGGGTGGGCCCCAGCATTTT
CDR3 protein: CASSQDGRWGGPQHF

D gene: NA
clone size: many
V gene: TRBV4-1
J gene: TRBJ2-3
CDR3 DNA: TGCGCCAGCAGCCAAGATGGCCCGCTCACAGATACGCAGTATTTT
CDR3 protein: CASSQDGPLTDTQYF

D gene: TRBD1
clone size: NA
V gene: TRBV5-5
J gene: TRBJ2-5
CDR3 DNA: TGTGCCAGCAGCTCCGGGGACAGGAGAGAGACCCAGTACTTC
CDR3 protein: CASSSGDRRETQYF